The 9 T cell receptor beta chains in this list originate from one sample, sequenced in a study of type 1 and type 2 diabetes patients (TCRdb year 2016). Sequencing relied on an Illumina MiSeq. TCRbeta CDR3 amplification used genomic DNA from the sorted T cell subsets as template. The TCRbeta CDR3 region was amplified by multiplex PCR using 30 forward and 13 reverse primers. Starting from the raw public reads, TCRdb applied fastp trimming at Q25, assembled clones with MiXCR and retained in-frame beta chains. CDR3 protein sequences are deduplicated, and each keeps its most common genes and DNA. For this sample the table gives 250,000 to 300,000 distinct CDR3 sequences, of which around 47% were detected only once. The ten top clones hold 12% to 15% of the sample. Sequencing used peripheral blood mononuclear cells (PBMCs). These receptors all stem from a man younger than 30 with type 2 diabetes.

V and J are TRBV27 and TRBJ1-5; D unclear. Per the germline V gene, CDR1 is MNHEY and CDR2 is SMNVEV (reference sequence). V was cut by 5 bases and J by 2 bases, with 16 bases left in between. This CDR3 is 16 amino acids long. CDR3 region: CASSRQPLRGNQPQHF. In nucleotides, the CDR3 is TGTGCCAGCAGTCGACAACCTTTGCGAGGCAATCAGCCCCAGCATTTT.

Details on this clonotype: The germline gene is not matched at one end of the junction; a read error may be the cause. The chain couples TRBV19 to TRBJ1-2; 7 positions match TRBD1. This CDR3 region has 19 residues. Germline V lookup: CDR1 LNHDA, CDR2 SQIVND (reference sequence). The CDR3, as DNA: TGTGCCAGTATTATAGGAGGCGGACAGGTCCTCTCTAATAACTATGGCTACACCTTC. Its translation: CASIIGGGQVLSNNYGYTF.

J is TRBJ1-5 and V is TRBV12-3 or TRBV12-4; D may be TRBD1 (6 bases). With 8 bases removed from V and 1 base from J, the gap between germline ends came to 12 bases. This CDR3 comprises 14 residues. Here the CDR3 reads CASVQGGSNQPQHF. In nucleotides, the CDR3 is TGTGCCAGCGTACAGGGTGGGAGCAATCAGCCCCAGCATTTT.

V usage is TRBV6-1 and J usage is TRBJ2-2; D is ambiguous. This CDR3 has 14 residues. The germline CDR1 and CDR2 sequences are MNHNS and SASEGT. V was shortened by 8 bases and J by 0 bases, with 10 bases between the two germline ends. The CDR3 sequence: CASQVVSNTGELFF. The DNA of the CDR3 is TGTGCCAGCCAAGTGGTATCGAACACCGGGGAGCTGTTTTTT.

V is TRBV20-1 and J is TRBJ2-5; the D gene is possibly TRBD2 (6 bases). The germline V gene encodes CDR1 DFQATT and CDR2 SNEGSKA (reference sequence). The CDR3 sequence is 14 residues long. Deletions cut 1 base from V and 5 bases from J, with 14 bases between. Here the CDR3 reads CSARVGGVGETQYF. The CDR3 coding sequence is TGCAGTGCTAGAGTAGGAGGGGTCGGGGAGACCCAGTACTTC.

The chain couples TRBV7-2 to TRBJ2-7; TRBD2 matches at 10 bases. Germline assignment: CDR1 SGHTA and CDR2 FQGNSA. This CDR3 has 15 residues. With V trimmed by 5 bases and J by 7 bases, 11 bases remained unmatched. CDR3 DNA sequence: TGTGCCAGCAGCGTTCGAGCGGGGGGGCTAGAGGAGCAGTACTTC. This codes for CASSVRAGGLEEQYF.

This chain links TRBV19 with TRBJ2-7; the D call may be TRBD1 or TRBD2 (5 bases each). V shed 4 bases and J shed 2 bases, with 12 bases lying between them. The germline V gene has CDR1 LNHDA and CDR2 SQIVND (reference sequence). CDR3 length equals 14 residues. Written as DNA, the CDR3 is TGTGCCAGTAGTAACCGGGACCCCCCCTACGAGCAGTACTTC. The encoded protein is CASSNRDPPYEQYF.

A word on this clonotype: One junction end disagrees with the germline gene, perhaps due to a read error. The chain carries TRBV4-1 and TRBJ1-6, with no clear D. Germline V lookup: CDR1 MGHRA, CDR2 YSYEKL. There are 16 residues in the CDR3. The CDR3 sequence is CASSQVRVPYNPPLHF. CDR3 sequence (DNA): TGCGCCAGCAGCCAAGTAAGGGTGCCCTATAATCCACCCCTCCACTTT.

The rearrangement links TRBV29-1 to TRBJ1-2; no clear D. CDR1 is SQVTM, CDR2 ANQGSEA, per germline. This CDR3 has 11 amino acids. Trimming removed 6 bases at V and 6 bases at J, with 11 bases between. CDR3 protein: CSVDGEDGYTF. The CDR3 DNA reads as TGCAGCGTGGACGGCGAAGATGGCTACACCTTC.